These 3 T cell receptor beta chains came from one sample sequenced in a study of PD-L1 blockade in urothelial cancer. Noted time point: pretreatment peripheral blood. Generated by immunoSEQ multiplex PCR, the TCRdb table keeps only in-frame clones and is missing some. The repertoire holds about 38,000 clones, with just under 85% as singletons. Here the sequenced sample was PBMCs, taken around atezolizumab (anti-PD-L1) treatment. Receptor source: a man aged 80 or over with urothelial cancer.

The V gene is TRBV27, the J gene TRBJ2-7, with 10 bases aligning to TRBD1. J gave up 6 bases and V 5 bases, and 10 bases lay outside the gene matches. This CDR3 has 15 amino acids. The V gene's germline CDR1 is MNHEY and CDR2 SMNVEV (reference sequence). This chain's CDR3 is CASSPRDRGFREQYF. CDR3 DNA sequence: TGTGCCAGCAGTCCCCGGGACAGGGGATTTCGCGAGCAGTACTTC.

The count of this clone is one. This chain uses TRBV18 with TRBJ2-5; 9 nucleotides line up with TRBD1. This CDR3 contains 16 residues. Germline CDR1 reads KGHSH; CDR2 reads LQKENI. With 2 bases clipped from V and 5 bases from J, the junction kept 9 bases outside the gene matches. For the CDR3, the DNA is TGTGCCAGCTCACCAAGCGTACAGGGGGCAGGGGAGACCCAGTACTTC. Its translation: CASSPSVQGAGETQYF.

The chain links TRBV6-6 to TRBJ1-2, with D perhaps matching TRBD1 (5 bases). This CDR3 is 13 amino acids long. CDR1 and CDR2 (germline): MNHNY, SVGAGI (reference sequence). V was pared by 5 bases and J by 4 bases, with 11 bases between. The CDR3 DNA reads as TGTGCCAGCAGTACCCGGACACGCTATGGCTACACCTTC. It codes for CASSTRTRYGYTF.